The 13 T cell receptor beta chains given below trace back to one sample, sequenced in a study of blood T cell repertoires in COVID-19. Assay used: immunoSEQ multiplex PCR; TCRdb lists only in-frame clones, some missing. The data show approximately 480,000 clones, 89% seen once. Sequenced material: peripheral blood. The receptors were sampled from a man between 18 and 29 years old with COVID-19, enrolled during active disease.

The rearrangement uses TRBV11-2 and TRBJ2-1; D is ambiguous. CDR1 is SGHAT and CDR2 is FQNNGV in the germline V gene. The CDR3 contains 13 residues. Trimming removed 5 bases at V and 8 bases at J, with 13 bases between. The CDR3 spells CASSGWSGDEQFF. Here the CDR3 DNA reads TGTGCCAGCAGCGGCTGGTCGGGTGATGAGCAGTTCTTC.

This clone was observed once. Here the CDR3 reads CASRFSGRAAEQYF. In nucleotides, the CDR3 is TGTGCCAGCAGATTTAGCGGGAGGGCCGCCGAGCAGTACTTC. V is TRBV28 and J is TRBJ2-7; 11 bases map to TRBD2. The CDR3 loop spans 14 amino acids. V lost 6 bases to trimming and J lost 6 bases; unmatched junction nucleotides: 7. From germline, CDR1 is MDHEN and CDR2 SYDVKM.

This chain uses TRBV14 with TRBJ1-1; D remains ambiguous. This CDR3 is built from 12 residues. Deletions cut 1 base from V and 5 bases from J, with 5 bases between. The germline V gene has CDR1 SGHDN and CDR2 FVKESK. This chain's CDR3 is CASSQGETEAFF. DNA of the CDR3: TGTGCCAGCAGCCAAGGGGAGACTGAAGCTTTCTTT.

The CDR3 DNA reads TGTGCCAGCAGATTGGGACTTCCCTACGAGCAGTACTTC. It specifies CASRLGLPYEQYF. The gene calls are TRBV6-5 and TRBJ2-7; tentatively, D is TRBD2 (6 bases). Germline V gene data show CDR1 as MNHEY and CDR2 as SVGAGI. V lost 6 bases and J 2 bases, leaving 11 bases between the germline ends. This CDR3 is 13 amino acids long.

CDR3 nucleotide sequence: TGTGCCAGCAGCTTGCCATTTCGTGCAGGTGGCTACACCTTC. Its protein is CASSLPFRAGGYTF. The chain uses TRBV5-8 and TRBJ1-2; D is ambiguous. The germline V and J ends were trimmed by 1 base and 7 bases, with 14 bases remaining between them. This CDR3 spans 14 amino acids. The germline CDR1 and CDR2 sequences are SGHTS and YDEGEE.

The gene calls are TRBV5-1 and TRBJ1-6, with 7 bases lining up with TRBD1. Germline CDR1 reads SGHRS; CDR2 reads YFSETQ. This CDR3 has 15 residues. The junction had 3 bases not matched to a gene; V was cut back by 2 bases and J by 4 bases. The CDR3 nucleotides are TGCGCCAGCAGCTTCGGGACAGAGTATAATTCACCCCTCCACTTT. It yields the protein CASSFGTEYNSPLHF.

CDR3 sequence reads: CASSHYRDREGDSNQPQHF. The CDR3 nucleotides read TGTGCCAGCAGCCATTACCGGGACAGGGAAGGGGATTCCAATCAGCCCCAGCATTTT. J is TRBJ1-5 and V is TRBV14, with 9 bases that match TRBD1. Looked up from germline, CDR1 is SGHDN and CDR2 is FVKESK. V gave up 3 bases and J gave up 3 bases; unmatched junction bases: 15. This CDR3 is 19 amino acids long.

The chain is built from TRBV5-6 and TRBJ2-7; TRBD2 is a possible D gene (6 bases). This CDR3 is 15 amino acids long. The V gene's germline CDR1 is SGHDT and CDR2 YYEEEE. Trimming left V 3 bases short and J 0 bases short, with 13 bases between. The CDR3 DNA reads as TGTGCCAGCAGCTATAGCGGAGGAAGCTCCTACGAGCAGTACTTC. This sequence encodes CASSYSGGSSYEQYF.

The V gene is TRBV6-1, the J gene TRBJ2-1; 8 bases match TRBD2. The germline gives CDR1 MNHNS, CDR2 SASEGT. The V and J ends lost 4 bases and 4 bases, in that order; junction bases with no gene match: 9. The CDR3 totals 16 residues. CDR3 sequence reads: CASSGLLAGTYNEQFF. The CDR3 bases are TGTGCCAGCAGTGGACTTCTAGCGGGTACTTACAATGAGCAGTTCTTC.

The chain carries TRBV10-1 and TRBJ1-1, with no clear D. V lost 0 bases, J lost 7 bases, and 12 bases lay in between. The CDR3 extends over 14 amino acids. Germline V CDR1 and CDR2: WNHNN, SYGVQD (reference sequence). The CDR3 DNA sequence: TGCGCCAGCAGTGAGTCGATAGTTGGGAGTGAAGCTTTCTTT. It codes for CASSESIVGSEAFF.

The CDR3: CASSLLQGAGEQYF. The CDR3 nucleotides read TGTGCCAGCAGCTTACTGCAGGGGGCTGGCGAGCAGTACTTC. The chain is built from TRBV7-2 and TRBJ2-7; the match to TRBD1 covers 8 bases. V was clipped by 2 bases and J by 6 bases; unmatched bases: 6. The V gene's germline CDR1 is SGHTA and CDR2 FQGNSA. The CDR3 totals 14 residues.

The chain employs TRBV10-2 and TRBJ2-5, with TRBD1 matching 11 bases. The CDR3 has 14 amino acids. The germline V gene encodes CDR1 WSHSY and CDR2 SAAADI. V lost 7 bases to trimming and J lost 4 bases; unmatched junction nucleotides: 5. The CDR3 DNA sequence: TGCGCCAGCACTACGGGACAGGGGGGAGAGACCCAGTACTTC. It specifies CASTTGQGGETQYF.

This chain uses TRBV3-1 (or the pseudogene TRBV3-2) with TRBJ2-5; D remains ambiguous. Germline V lookup: CDR1 LGHDT, CDR2 YNNKEL (reference sequence). This CDR3 has 14 residues. Trimming cost V 1 base and J 3 bases, with 9 bases left between them. The CDR3 loop is CASSQVSFEETQYF. CDR3 in DNA: TGTGCCAGCAGCCAAGTCTCCTTTGAAGAGACCCAGTACTTC.